These 10 T cell receptor beta chains were sequenced from one sample in a study of radiation and T cells in renal cell carcinoma. Specified time point: baseline pretreatment blood. Treatment given: 15 Gy SBRT to primary tumor, nephrectomy 4 weeks later. The repertoire was sequenced with immunoSEQ multiplex PCR; TCRdb's copy has only in-frame clones and lacks some. The repertoire consists of about 130,000 clones, with about 88% occurring once and the leading ten covering more than 10%. The specimen was blood, collected from a patient whose treatment included radiotherapy and nephrectomy. Receptors were obtained from a woman between 50 and 59 years old with renal cell carcinoma.

The rearrangement joins TRBV15 to TRBJ1-1; the D is unclear. Germline-derived CDR1 and CDR2 are LNHNV and YYDKDF (reference sequence). CDR3 length equals 13 residues. V dropped 9 bases and J dropped 3 bases, with 14 bases sitting between them. Here the CDR3 reads CATAGEFYTEAFF. The CDR3 DNA reads as TGTGCCACGGCCGGGGAGTTCTACACTGAAGCTTTCTTT.

This clone is medium-sized. The CDR3 bases are TGTGCCAGTAGTATGGCCAGCTCAAATGGCTACACCTTC. Residues: CASSMASSNGYTF. The V and J genes are TRBV19 and TRBJ1-2; unclear D gene. This CDR3 contains 13 residues. Germline values: CDR1 LNHDA, CDR2 SQIVND (reference sequence). V gave up 3 bases and J gave up 6 bases, with 11 bases separating them.

This chain connects TRBV15 to TRBJ1-4, with D tentatively TRBD1 (6 bases). This CDR3 contains 14 residues. V lost 4 bases, J lost 7 bases, and 13 bases lay in between. Germline V CDR1 and CDR2: LNHNV, YYDKDF (reference sequence). CDR3 in amino acids: CATSTRLGGEKLFF. The DNA of the CDR3 is TGTGCCACCAGCACCCGACTAGGGGGTGAAAAACTGTTTTTT.

The chain is built from TRBV19 and TRBJ2-7, with D tentatively TRBD2 (6 bases). V gave up 0 bases and J gave up 3 bases, with 27 bases separating them. There are 20 residues in the CDR3. Germline CDR1 reads LNHDA; CDR2 reads SQIVND (reference sequence). The CDR3 region is CASSIEFMGTGSGPYYEQYF. CDR3 in DNA: TGTGCCAGTAGTATAGAGTTTATGGGAACAGGTAGCGGCCCTTACTACGAGCAGTACTTC.

This chain joins TRBV6-1 and TRBJ2-7, with 8 bases lining up with TRBD1. Trimming at V came to 1 base and at J to 3 bases, leaving 8 bases not matched to a gene. This CDR3 is 16 amino acids long. Germline V gene lookup returns CDR1 MNHNS and CDR2 SASEGT. CDR3 protein: CASSEGPTGADYEQYF. The CDR3 nucleotides read TGTGCCAGCAGTGAAGGGCCGACAGGGGCTGACTACGAGCAGTACTTC.

The genes are TRBV19 and TRBJ1-1; a possible D gene is TRBD1 (6 bases). CDR3 size: 17 residues. Germline CDR1 reads LNHDA; CDR2 reads SQIVND (reference sequence). V dropped 7 bases and J dropped 0 bases, with 21 bases sitting between them. The CDR3 here is CASMEQGLGFLNTEAFF. Here the CDR3 DNA reads TGTGCCAGTATGGAACAGGGCCTCGGTTTTCTGAACACTGAAGCTTTCTTT.

Here the CDR3 reads CASRSPGGDTEAFF. In DNA form, the CDR3 reads TGTGCCAGCAGAAGCCCGGGGGGGGACACTGAAGCTTTCTTT. This chain links TRBV6-5 with TRBJ1-1; D perhaps matches TRBD1 (5 bases). The CDR3 totals 14 residues. V was cut by 6 bases and J by 3 bases, with 14 bases left in between. Germline CDR1 and CDR2: MNHEY and SVGAGI.

The V gene is TRBV4-3, the J gene TRBJ2-3, with D perhaps TRBD2 (5 bases). Germline V gives CDR1 LGHNA, CDR2 YSLEER. Trimming took off 3 bases at V and 4 bases at J, with 17 bases between the two ends. The CDR3 runs to 16 residues. CDR3 sequence: CASSQLTGVIADTQYF. CDR3 sequence (DNA): TGCGCCAGCAGCCAGCTCACCGGGGTTATAGCAGATACGCAGTATTTT.

V gene TRBV5-4 combines with J gene TRBJ2-4; TRBD2 might be the D (6 bases). The CDR3 is made up of 15 amino acids. Per the germline V gene, CDR1 is SGHNT and CDR2 is YYREEE (reference sequence). Trimming pared 3 bases from V and 7 bases from J, leaving 17 bases between. CDR3 residues: CASSSAAGTRNIQYF. In DNA form, the CDR3 reads TGTGCCAGCAGCTCGGCCGCCGGGACTCGGAACATTCAGTACTTC.

The chain is built from TRBV5-1 and TRBJ2-5; 9 nucleotides match TRBD1. The CDR3 is 15 amino acids. Germline values: CDR1 SGHRS, CDR2 YFSETQ. V lost 4 bases to trimming and J lost 2 bases; unmatched junction nucleotides: 6. CDR3 in amino acids: CASSNPGQGQETQYF. The CDR3 DNA follows: TGCGCCAGCAGCAATCCGGGACAGGGTCAAGAGACCCAGTACTTC.